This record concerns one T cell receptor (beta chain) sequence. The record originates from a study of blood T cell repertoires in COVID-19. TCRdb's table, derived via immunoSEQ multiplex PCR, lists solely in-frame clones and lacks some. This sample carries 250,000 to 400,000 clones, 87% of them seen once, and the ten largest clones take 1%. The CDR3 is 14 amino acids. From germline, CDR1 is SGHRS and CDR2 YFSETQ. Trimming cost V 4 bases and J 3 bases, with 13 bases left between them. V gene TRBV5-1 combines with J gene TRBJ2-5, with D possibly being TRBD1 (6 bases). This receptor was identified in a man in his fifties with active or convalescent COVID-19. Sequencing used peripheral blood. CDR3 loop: CASSETGGEETQYF. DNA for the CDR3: TGCGCCAGCAGCGAGACAGGTGGAGAAGAGACCCAGTACTTC.